This TCR beta chain was sequenced during a study of blood T cell repertoires in COVID-19. Recruited during active infection, patients (from Seattle) were subsequently followed longitudinally. After removal of 3 bases from V and 3 bases from J, the junction contained 7 bases not matched to a gene. This CDR3 has 15 amino acids. Per the germline V gene, CDR1 is KGHSH and CDR2 is LQKENI. Method: immunoSEQ multiplex PCR; TCRdb's copy keeps in-frame clones and lacks some. This sample has 30,000 or so clones, with around 90% found just once. The source of this sequence is a man in his fifties or sixties with COVID-19, enrolled during active disease. The sequenced sample consisted of peripheral blood. J is TRBJ2-7 and V is TRBV18; 8 bases map to TRBD1. The CDR3 nucleotides are TGTGCCAGCTCACCGGGACAGGACCCTCGCTACGAGCAGTACTTC. This translates into CASSPGQDPRYEQYF.